These 27 T cell receptor beta chains came from one sample sequenced in a study of STAT3 mutations in large granular lymphocyte leukemia. Study-wide results and caveats: At least one immunodominant TCR beta clonotype appeared in every T-cell large granular lymphocyte leukemia patient.

Measured with immunoSEQ multiplex PCR; TCRdb has only the in-frame clones, and not every one. The sample consists of about 12,000 clones, approximately 84% of them appearing once. Antigens for these TCRs are unknown. The specimen sequenced was peripheral blood mononuclear cells. All receptors derive from a man aged 55 to 70 with T-cell large granular lymphocyte leukemia. Some clones in this sample may be carry-over from other donors' samples.

Details on this clone: Germline is not matched at one junction end, which may reflect a read error. The chain employs TRBV5-5 and TRBJ2-7; the match to TRBD1 covers 7 bases. The CDR3 loop spans 12 amino acids. The V gene's germline CDR1 is SGHKS and CDR2 YYEKEE (reference sequence). DNA of the CDR3: TGTGCCAGCAGCTTAGGCCCCACAGGGGACCACTTC. Amino acids: CASSLGPTGDHF.

This chain joins TRBV7-2 and TRBJ2-4, with D perhaps given as TRBD1 or TRBD2 (6 bases each). The V gene lost 7 bases and the J gene lost 9 bases, with 22 bases spanning the gap. The CDR3 runs to 15 residues. Germline CDR1 SGHTA, CDR2 FQGNSA. CDR3 nucleotide sequence: TGTGCCAGCACCCGATCCACAGGGCTGGAGGGCATTCAGTACTTC. The encoded protein is CASTRSTGLEGIQYF.

This clone appeared a few times. DNA of the CDR3: TGCGCCAGCAGCTTGGAGGGCGCGGTGGCTTCTGGGGCCAACGTCCTGACTTTC. It translates to CASSLEGAVASGANVLTF. This chain links TRBV5-1 with TRBJ2-6; D is unresolved. The germline V and J ends were trimmed by 0 bases and 1 base, with 14 bases remaining between them. The CDR3 is 18 amino acids. Germline-derived CDR1 and CDR2 are SGHRS and YFSETQ.

This chain links TRBV2 with TRBJ1-5; no clear D. The CDR3 totals 14 residues. CDR1 SNHLY and CDR2 FYNNEI come from the germline V gene. Trimming stripped 3 bases from V and 1 base from J, with 7 bases between. CDR3 amino acids: CASSDSLSNQPQHF. CDR3 sequence (DNA): TGTGCCAGCAGTGACAGCTTAAGCAATCAGCCCCAGCATTTT. The full variable domain, in which reference TRBV2 and TRBJ1-5 provide the parts outside the CDR3, is EPEVTQTPSHQVTQMGQEVILRCVPISNHLYFYWYRQILGQKVEFLVSFYNNEISEKSEIFDDQFSVERPDGSNFTLKIRSTKLEDSAMYFCASSDSLSNQPQHFGDGTRLSIL.

CDR3 sequence: CASSLGQSGNTIYF. The CDR3 DNA reads as TGCGCCAGCAGCTTGGGTCAGTCTGGAAACACCATATATTTT. The chain combines TRBV5-1 with TRBJ1-3; no clear D gene. Per the germline V gene, CDR1 is SGHRS and CDR2 is YFSETQ. The length of the CDR3 is 14 residues. Trimming left V 0 bases short and J 1 base short, with 5 bases between.

The J gene is TRBJ2-1, the V gene TRBV29-1, with 11 bases lining up with TRBD2. In germline, CDR1 is SQVTM, CDR2 ANQGSEA. CDR3 length: 12 residues. The V segment lost 7 bases and the J segment 8 bases; nucleotides outside the gene matches: 4. CDR3 nucleotide sequence: TGCAGCGCATTAGCGGGAGGGGATGAGCAGTTCTTC. Encoded protein: CSALAGGDEQFF.

This chain joins TRBV28 and TRBJ1-5, with D maybe TRBD1 (5 bases). The CDR3 consists of 15 residues. Germline-derived CDR1 and CDR2 are MDHEN and SYDVKM. V dropped 8 bases and J dropped 2 bases, with 16 bases sitting between them. This chain's CDR3 is CASWGGDNGNQPQHF. The CDR3 region has the DNA TGTGCCAGCTGGGGGGGAGACAACGGCAATCAGCCCCAGCATTTT. Using reference TRBV28 and TRBJ1-5 for the parts outside the CDR3, the full variable domain is DVKVTQSSRYLVKRTGEKVFLECVQDMDHENMFWYRQDPGLGLRLIYFSYDVKMKEKGDIPEGYSVSREKKERFSLILESASTNQTSMYLCASWGGDNGNQPQHFGDGTRLSIL.

The chain combines TRBV14 with TRBJ1-2; D remains unclear. Trimming stripped 1 base from V and 0 bases from J, with 3 bases between. This CDR3 comprises 13 residues. CDR1 and CDR2 (germline): SGHDN, FVKESK. CDR3 loop: CASSQGANYGYTF. DNA for the CDR3: TGTGCCAGCAGCCAAGGAGCTAACTATGGCTACACCTTC.

The count of this clone is one. The V and J genes are TRBV19 and TRBJ1-5; the D gene is possibly TRBD1 (6 bases). Germline assignment: CDR1 LNHDA and CDR2 SQIVND (reference sequence). The CDR3 consists of 17 residues. The V and J ends lost 5 bases and 1 base respectively, with 18 bases between them. In nucleotides, the CDR3 is TGTGCCAGTAGTGCACGTCAGGGGTCGGCGAGCAATCAGCCCCAGCATTTT. Its protein is CASSARQGSASNQPQHF.

The chain links TRBV28 to TRBJ2-4, with 9 bases fitting TRBD1. Germline CDR1 and CDR2: MDHEN and SYDVKM. The CDR3 has 17 residues. Trimming cost V 5 bases and J 1 base; bases outside gene matches: 9. Here the CDR3 DNA reads TGTGCCAGCAGTATTGACCGGGACAGGGATGCCAAAAACATTCAGTACTTC. This translates into CASSIDRDRDAKNIQYF. The variable domain in full, with the rest retrieved from reference TRBV28 and TRBJ2-4, is DVKVTQSSRYLVKRTGEKVFLECVQDMDHENMFWYRQDPGLGLRLIYFSYDVKMKEKGDIPEGYSVSREKKERFSLILESASTNQTSMYLCASSIDRDRDAKNIQYFGAGTRLSVL.

This clone appeared a few times. The rearrangement joins TRBV5-5 to TRBJ2-3; no firm D call. The V end lost 9 bases, the J end lost 0 bases, and 14 bases lay between the germline ends. The CDR3 totals 14 residues. Per germline, CDR1 SGHKS and CDR2 YYEKEE (reference sequence). In DNA, the CDR3 is TGTGCCATAGCCCGTGAAACTAGCACAGATACGCAGTATTTT. Amino acids: CAIARETSTDTQYF.

Here the CDR3 DNA reads TGTGCCAGCAGCTCCGGGACCACCTCCTACGAGCAGTACTTC. Amino acid sequence: CASSSGTTSYEQYF. The genes are TRBV5-4 and TRBJ2-7; the D gene could be TRBD1 or TRBD2 (5 bases each). V was trimmed by 3 bases and J by 0 bases, leaving 10 bases between them. Germline lookup yields CDR1 SGHNT and CDR2 YYREEE (reference sequence). The CDR3 is 14 residues long. Full variable domain (rest looked up from reference TRBV5-4 and TRBJ2-7): ETGVTQSPTHLIKTRGQQVTLRCSSQSGHNTVSWYQQALGQGPQFIFQYYREEENGRGNFPPRFSGLQFPNYSSELNVNALELDDSALYLCASSSGTTSYEQYFGPGTRLTVT.

The J gene is TRBJ2-2, the V gene TRBV5-6; possibly TRBD2 for D (6 bases). CDR1 SGHDT and CDR2 YYEEEE come from the germline V gene. V was trimmed by 6 bases and J by 4 bases, leaving 13 bases between them. The CDR3 consists of 14 residues. CDR3 nucleotides: TGTGCCAGCATCGGTGATAGCGGCACCGGGGAGCTGTTTTTT. It is translated as CASIGDSGTGELFF.

The gene calls are TRBV5-1 and TRBJ1-5; D is possibly TRBD1 (5 bases). The length of the CDR3 is 14 residues. CDR1 is SGHRS, CDR2 YFSETQ, per germline. The V end lost 4 bases, the J end lost 11 bases, and 19 bases lay between the germline ends. CDR3 protein: CASSLDPGAGAQHF. CDR3 coding DNA: TGCGCCAGCAGCCTTGACCCCGGGGCGGGGGCCCAGCATTTT.

The chain joins TRBV25-1 to TRBJ2-1, with 12 positions matching TRBD2. Germline CDR1 MGHDK, CDR2 SYGVNS. Unmatched junction bases numbered 3, after V lost 5 bases and J lost 4 bases. This CDR3 has 15 residues. The CDR3 protein is CASSLLAGGYNEQFF. CDR3 coding DNA: TGTGCCAGCAGTTTGCTAGCGGGAGGGTACAATGAGCAGTTCTTC.

The genes are TRBV5-1 and TRBJ1-1, with 7 bases lining up with TRBD1. Germline lookup yields CDR1 SGHRS and CDR2 YFSETQ. V shed 0 bases and J 6 bases; nucleotides not matched to a gene: 8. This CDR3 is built from 15 residues. CDR3 nucleotides: TGCGCCAGCAGCTTGGTTTACAGGGGTGTGGCTGAAGCTTTCTTT. As protein: CASSLVYRGVAEAFF.

The chain recombines TRBV28 with TRBJ1-1; weak D call: TRBD1 (6 bases). Germline V gene sequence: CDR1 MDHEN, CDR2 SYDVKM. The CDR3 runs to 16 residues. V lost 5 bases and J 0 bases, leaving 16 bases between the germline ends. The CDR3 DNA reads as TGTGCCAGCAGTCCCCGCGCAGGGGAGATGAACACTGAAGCTTTCTTT. Translated: CASSPRAGEMNTEAFF.

V usage is TRBV19 and J usage is TRBJ2-5; TRBD2 agrees at 9 bases. V trimming: 5 bases; J trimming: 4 bases; junction bases outside the gene matches: 11. The CDR3 has 16 amino acids. Germline CDR1 reads LNHDA; CDR2 reads SQIVND (reference sequence). This CDR3 reads CASSYNSGSFGETQYF. CDR3 in DNA: TGTGCCAGTAGTTATAATAGCGGGAGTTTCGGAGAGACCCAGTACTTC.

The CDR3 region has the DNA TGTGCCAGCCGCCGGAGGGAGGGCCAGGAGACCCAGTACTTC. Amino acids: CASRRREGQETQYF. This rearrangement joins TRBV6-6 to TRBJ2-5; TRBD2 matches 7 bases. Germline V gene sequence: CDR1 MNHNY, CDR2 SVGAGI (reference sequence). The CDR3 loop spans 14 amino acids. Losses at the gene ends were 8 bases for V and 5 bases for J; bases not matched to a gene: 11.

CDR3: CATSRDDGTQYF. The CDR3, as DNA: TGTGCCACCAGCAGAGATGACGGGACCCAGTACTTC. This chain links TRBV15 with TRBJ2-5; no reliable D call. The length of the CDR3 is 12 residues. The V and J ends lost 0 bases and 7 bases respectively, with 6 bases between them. Germline assignment: CDR1 LNHNV and CDR2 YYDKDF (reference sequence). The full variable domain, in which reference TRBV15 and TRBJ2-5 provide the parts outside the CDR3, is DAMVIQNPRYQVTQFGKPVTLSCSQTLNHNVMYWYQQKSSQAPKLLFHYYDKDFNNEADTPDNFQSRRPNTSFCFLDIRSPGLGDTAMYLCATSRDDGTQYFGPGTRLLVL.

The chain combines TRBV5-1 with TRBJ1-4; D might be TRBD1 (6 bases). The V end was cut by 4 bases, the J end by 7 bases, with 17 bases between. Per germline, CDR1 SGHRS and CDR2 YFSETQ. This CDR3 region has 15 residues. CDR3 coding DNA: TGCGCCAGCAGCGATCCCTCCGGGGGCGGTGAAAAACTGTTTTTT. The encoded protein is CASSDPSGGGEKLFF.

The chain combines TRBV7-9 with TRBJ2-7, with TRBD1 as a possible D gene (5 bases). V was cut by 4 bases and J by 7 bases, with 11 bases left in between. From germline, CDR1 is SEHNR and CDR2 FQNEAQ (reference sequence). This CDR3 is built from 12 residues. The CDR3 loop is CASSSSGSEQYF. The DNA for the CDR3 is TGTGCCAGCAGCTCGTCAGGGTCTGAGCAGTACTTC.

The genes are TRBV30 and TRBJ1-5; 9 bases line up with TRBD1. Per the germline V gene, CDR1 is GTSNPN and CDR2 is SVGIG (reference sequence). The CDR3 consists of 13 residues. With V trimmed by 5 bases and J by 7 bases, 6 bases remained unmatched. CDR3 nucleotides: TGTGCCTGGGGAACAGGGGGCGGACAGCCCCAGCATTTT. It translates to CAWGTGGGQPQHF.

The chain uses TRBV4-3 and TRBJ2-7, with D perhaps given as TRBD1 or TRBD2 (6 bases each). Germline CDR1 LGHNA, CDR2 YSLEER. This CDR3 is built from 15 residues. V gave up 4 bases and J gave up 1 base, with 14 bases separating them. The CDR3 loop is CASSRGTSDSYEQYF. The CDR3 region has the DNA TGCGCCAGCAGCCGCGGGACATCGGATTCCTACGAGCAGTACTTC.

Only a few counts were recorded for this clone. The genes are TRBV7-2 and TRBJ2-2, with no clear D. Germline-derived CDR1 and CDR2 are SGHTA and FQGNSA. This CDR3 is 13 amino acids long. The V gene lost 5 bases and the J gene lost 2 bases, with 6 bases spanning the gap. CDR3 in DNA: TGTGCCAGCAGCAGGGAAAACACCGGGGAGCTGTTTTTT. It translates to CASSRENTGELFF. Looking up the rest from reference TRBV7-2 and TRBJ2-2 gives the full variable domain: GAGVSQSPSNKVTEKGKDVELRCDPISGHTALYWYRQSLGQGLEFLIYFQGNSAPDKSGLPSDRFSAERTGGSVSTLTIQRTQQEDSAVYLCASSRENTGELFFGEGSRLTVL.

The chain recombines TRBV30 with TRBJ2-7, with 8 positions matching TRBD1. J was trimmed by 12 bases and V by 1 base; bases with no gene match: 11. The CDR3 has 13 residues. Germline V gene data show CDR1 as GTSNPN and CDR2 as SVGIG (reference sequence). The CDR3 DNA sequence: TGTGCCTGGAGTGAACTGAACAGGGGGGAAAGGTACTTC. Its protein is CAWSELNRGERYF.

This clone is categorized as medium-sized. The chain combines TRBV5-1 with TRBJ1-2, with TRBD1 matching 7 bases. CDR3 length: 15 amino acids. The ends lost 0 bases at V and 5 bases at J; junction bases unmatched: 7. Germline CDR1 reads SGHRS; CDR2 reads YFSETQ. CDR3 sequence: CASSLAPGRGYGYTF. CDR3 sequence (DNA): TGCGCCAGCAGCTTGGCTCCGGGCAGGGGGTATGGCTACACCTTC. The variable domain in full, with the rest retrieved from reference TRBV5-1 and TRBJ1-2, is KAGVTQTPRYLIKTRGQQVTLSCSPISGHRSVSWYQQTPGQGLQFLFEYFSETQRNKGNFPGRFSGRQFSNSRSEMNVSTLELGDSALYLCASSLAPGRGYGYTFGSGTRLTVV.